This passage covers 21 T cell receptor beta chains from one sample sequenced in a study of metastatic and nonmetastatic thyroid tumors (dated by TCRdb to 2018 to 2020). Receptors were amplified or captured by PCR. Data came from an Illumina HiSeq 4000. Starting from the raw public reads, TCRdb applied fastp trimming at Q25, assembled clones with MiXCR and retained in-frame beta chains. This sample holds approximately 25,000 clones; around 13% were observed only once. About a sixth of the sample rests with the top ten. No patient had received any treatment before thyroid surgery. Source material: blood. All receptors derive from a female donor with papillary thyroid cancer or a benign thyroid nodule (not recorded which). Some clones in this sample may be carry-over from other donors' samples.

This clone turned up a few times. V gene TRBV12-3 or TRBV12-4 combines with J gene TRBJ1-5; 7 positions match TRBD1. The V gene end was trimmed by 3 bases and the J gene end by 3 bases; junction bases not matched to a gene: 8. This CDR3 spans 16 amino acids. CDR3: CASSFQCRGINQPQHF. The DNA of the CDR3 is TGTGCCAGCAGTTTTCAATGCAGGGGGATCAATCAGCCCCAGCATTTT.

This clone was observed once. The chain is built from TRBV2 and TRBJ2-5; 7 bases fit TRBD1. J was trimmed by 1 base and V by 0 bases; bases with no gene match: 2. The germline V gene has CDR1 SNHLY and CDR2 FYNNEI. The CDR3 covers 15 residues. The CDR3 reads CASSEAWTGQETQYF. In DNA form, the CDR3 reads TGTGCCAGCAGTGAAGCGTGGACAGGCCAAGAGACCCAGTACTTC.

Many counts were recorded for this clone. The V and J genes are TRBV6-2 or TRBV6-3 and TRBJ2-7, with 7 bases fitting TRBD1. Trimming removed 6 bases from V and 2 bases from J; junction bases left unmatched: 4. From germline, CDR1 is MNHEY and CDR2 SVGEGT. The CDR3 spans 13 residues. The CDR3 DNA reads TGTGCCAGCAGCGACAGGGTGGCCTACGAGCAGTACTTC. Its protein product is CASSDRVAYEQYF.

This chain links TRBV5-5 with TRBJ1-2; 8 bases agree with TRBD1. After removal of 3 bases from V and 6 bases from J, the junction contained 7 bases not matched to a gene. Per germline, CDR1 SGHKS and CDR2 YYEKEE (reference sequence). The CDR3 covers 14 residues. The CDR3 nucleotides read TGTGCCAGCAGCTCCTCGGACAGGGATAATGGCTACACCTTC. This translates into CASSSSDRDNGYTF.

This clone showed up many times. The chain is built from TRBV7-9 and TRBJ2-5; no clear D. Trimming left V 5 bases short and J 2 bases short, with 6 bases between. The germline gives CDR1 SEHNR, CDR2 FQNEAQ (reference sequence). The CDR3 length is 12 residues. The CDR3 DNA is TGTGCCAGCAGCGTCTTGCAAGAGACCCAGTACTTC. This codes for CASSVLQETQYF.

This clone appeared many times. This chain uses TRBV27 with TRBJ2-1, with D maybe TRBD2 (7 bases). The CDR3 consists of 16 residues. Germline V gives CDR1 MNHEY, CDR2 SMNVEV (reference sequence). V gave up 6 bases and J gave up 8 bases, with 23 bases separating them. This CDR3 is CASRPGQRGLLDEQFF. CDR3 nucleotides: TGTGCCAGCAGACCCGGACAGCGGGGCCTCCTGGATGAGCAGTTCTTC.

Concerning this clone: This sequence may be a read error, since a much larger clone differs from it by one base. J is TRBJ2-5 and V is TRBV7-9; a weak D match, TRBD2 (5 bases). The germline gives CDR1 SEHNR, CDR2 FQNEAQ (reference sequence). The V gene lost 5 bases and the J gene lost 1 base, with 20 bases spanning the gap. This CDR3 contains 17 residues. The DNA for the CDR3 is TGTGCCAGCAGCGTACTCTACAGTTCAGAGGGCCAAGAGACCCAGTACTTC. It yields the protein CASSVLYSSEGQETQYF. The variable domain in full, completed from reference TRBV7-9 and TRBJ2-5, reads DTGVSQNPRHKITKRGQNVTFRCDPISEHNRLYWYRQTLGQGPEFLTYFQNEAQLEKSRLLSDRFSAERPKGSFSTLEIQRTEQGDSAMYLCASSVLYSSEGQETQYFGPGTRLLVL.

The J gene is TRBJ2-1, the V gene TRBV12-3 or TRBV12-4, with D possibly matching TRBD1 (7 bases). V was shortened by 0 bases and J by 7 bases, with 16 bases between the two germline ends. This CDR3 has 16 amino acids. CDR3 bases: TGTGCCAGCAGTTTAGCGCGGGGACAGCGCCTAAATGAGCAGTTCTTC. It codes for CASSLARGQRLNEQFF.

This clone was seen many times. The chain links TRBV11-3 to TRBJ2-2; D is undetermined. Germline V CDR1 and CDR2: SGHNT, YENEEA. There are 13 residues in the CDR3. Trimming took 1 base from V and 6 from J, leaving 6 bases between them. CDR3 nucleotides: TGTGCCAGCAGCTTAGCTGGGCCCGGGGAGCTGTTTTTT. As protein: CASSLAGPGELFF.

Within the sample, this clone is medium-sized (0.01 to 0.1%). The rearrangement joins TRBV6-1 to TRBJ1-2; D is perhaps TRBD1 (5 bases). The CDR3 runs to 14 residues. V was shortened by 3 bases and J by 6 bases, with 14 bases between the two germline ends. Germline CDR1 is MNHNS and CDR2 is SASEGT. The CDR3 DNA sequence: TGTGCCAGCAGTGATCCCGGATTGGGGGATGGCTACACCTTC. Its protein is CASSDPGLGDGYTF.

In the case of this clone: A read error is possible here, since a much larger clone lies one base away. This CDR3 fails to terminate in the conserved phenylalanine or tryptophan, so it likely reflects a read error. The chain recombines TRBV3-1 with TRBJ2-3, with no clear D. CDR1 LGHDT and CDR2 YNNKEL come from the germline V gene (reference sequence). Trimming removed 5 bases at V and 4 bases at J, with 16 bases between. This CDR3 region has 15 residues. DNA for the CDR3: TGTGCCAGCAGCGTCGACGGCAATTCGCCAGATACGCAGTATTAT. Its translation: CASSVDGNSPDTQYY.

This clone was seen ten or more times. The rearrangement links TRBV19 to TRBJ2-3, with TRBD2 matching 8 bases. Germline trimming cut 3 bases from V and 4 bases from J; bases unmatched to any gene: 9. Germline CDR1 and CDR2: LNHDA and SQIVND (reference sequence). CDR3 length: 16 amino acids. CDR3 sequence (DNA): TGTGCCAGTAGTATCAGAAGCGGGAGATCTCCAGATACGCAGTATTTT. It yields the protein CASSIRSGRSPDTQYF.

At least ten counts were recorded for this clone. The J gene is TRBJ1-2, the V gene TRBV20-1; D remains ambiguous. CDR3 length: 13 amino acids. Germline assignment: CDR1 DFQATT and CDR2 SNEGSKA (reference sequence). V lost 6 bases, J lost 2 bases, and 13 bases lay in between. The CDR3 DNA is TGCAGTGCGCCCCCGGGCGGAAACTATGGCTACACCTTC. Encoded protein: CSAPPGGNYGYTF.

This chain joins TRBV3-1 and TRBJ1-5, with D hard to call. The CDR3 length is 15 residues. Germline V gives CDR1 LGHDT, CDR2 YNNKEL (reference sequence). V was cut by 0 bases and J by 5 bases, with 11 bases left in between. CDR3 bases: TGTGCCAGCAGCCAAGATACCACATTCCATCAGCCCCAGCATTTT. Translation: CASSQDTTFHQPQHF.

The CDR3 DNA reads TGTGCCAGCAGCCAGAAGGAGGCTGGGGCCAACGTCCTGACTTTC. Encoded protein: CASSQKEAGANVLTF. The V gene is TRBV14, the J gene TRBJ2-6; D might be TRBD2 (5 bases). V lost 3 bases and J 2 bases, leaving 8 bases between the germline ends. This CDR3 comprises 15 residues. CDR1 is SGHDN, CDR2 FVKESK, per germline.

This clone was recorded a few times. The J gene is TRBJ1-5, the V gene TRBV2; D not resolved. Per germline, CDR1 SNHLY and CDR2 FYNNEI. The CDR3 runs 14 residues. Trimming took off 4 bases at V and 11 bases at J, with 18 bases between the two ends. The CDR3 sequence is CASSGTGDKWTQHF. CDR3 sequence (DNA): TGTGCCAGCAGTGGTACGGGCGATAAATGGACCCAGCATTTT.

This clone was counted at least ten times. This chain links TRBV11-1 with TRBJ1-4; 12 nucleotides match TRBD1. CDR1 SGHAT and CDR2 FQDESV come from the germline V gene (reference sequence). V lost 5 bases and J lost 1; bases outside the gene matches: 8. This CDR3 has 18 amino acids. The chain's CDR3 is CASSPGQGARVTNEKLFF. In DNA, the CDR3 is TGTGCCAGCAGCCCGGGACAGGGGGCGCGGGTAACTAATGAAAAACTGTTTTTT.

Written as DNA, the CDR3 is TGTGCCAGCAGCTTAGAGCGGGTCGGACTAGCGGGAAAAGTAAGGGAGACCCAGTACTTC. Amino acids: CASSLERVGLAGKVRETQYF. The chain employs TRBV7-8 and TRBJ2-5; TRBD2 matches at 12 bases. V trimming: 1 base; J trimming: 5 bases; junction bases outside the gene matches: 17. CDR3 length: 20 residues. Germline loops: CDR1 SGHVS, CDR2 FQNEAQ. The whole variable domain, filled in from reference TRBV7-8 and TRBJ2-5, reads GAGVSQSPRYKVAKRGQDVALRCDPISGHVSLFWYQQALGQGPEFLTYFQNEAQLDKSGLPSDRFFAERPEGSVSTLKIQRTQQEDSAVYLCASSLERVGLAGKVRETQYFGPGTRLLVL.

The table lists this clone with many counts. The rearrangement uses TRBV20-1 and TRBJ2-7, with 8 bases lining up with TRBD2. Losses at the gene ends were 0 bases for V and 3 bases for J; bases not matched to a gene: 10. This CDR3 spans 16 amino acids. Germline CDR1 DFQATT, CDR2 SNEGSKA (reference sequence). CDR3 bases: TGCAGTGCTAGAGATCTGCAGCGGCTAGCGGGCTACGAGCAGTACTTC. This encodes CSARDLQRLAGYEQYF.

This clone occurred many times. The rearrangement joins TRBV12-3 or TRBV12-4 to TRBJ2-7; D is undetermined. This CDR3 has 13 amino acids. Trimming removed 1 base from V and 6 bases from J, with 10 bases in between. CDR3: CASSLGAEGEQYF. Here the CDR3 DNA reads TGTGCCAGCAGTTTAGGAGCAGAAGGCGAGCAGTACTTC.

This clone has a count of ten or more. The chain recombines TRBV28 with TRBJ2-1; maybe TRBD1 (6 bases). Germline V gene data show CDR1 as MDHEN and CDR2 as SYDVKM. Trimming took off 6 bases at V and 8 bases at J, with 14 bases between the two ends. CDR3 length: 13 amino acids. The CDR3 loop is CASRTQGIHEQFF. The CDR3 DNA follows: TGTGCCAGCAGAACACAGGGAATCCATGAGCAGTTCTTC.